This TCR beta chain was profiled in a study of cytomegalovirus exposure and HLA in healthy donors. General study points: Diagnosis of cytomegalovirus status made by the classifier reportedly showed high specificity and sensitivity.

Worth noting for this clone: Antigen: not known.

Using immunoSEQ multiplex PCR, the repertoire was profiled, and TCRdb retains in-frame clones only, with some absent. The sample has under 85,000 clones, 90% to 95% seen once. Per the germline V gene, CDR1 is MNHNS and CDR2 is SASEGT. Trimming removed 9 bases from V and 4 bases from J; junction bases left unmatched: 9. This CDR3 has 14 residues. The chain couples TRBV6-1 to TRBJ2-1, with 7 bases identical to TRBD2. This receptor was obtained from a man aged 18 to 29 in good health and CMV-seropositive. The specimen was PBMCs. The CDR3 nucleotides are TGTGCCAGTGTCCTGGGGACTAATTACAATGAGCAGTTCTTC. It is translated as CASVLGTNYNEQFF.